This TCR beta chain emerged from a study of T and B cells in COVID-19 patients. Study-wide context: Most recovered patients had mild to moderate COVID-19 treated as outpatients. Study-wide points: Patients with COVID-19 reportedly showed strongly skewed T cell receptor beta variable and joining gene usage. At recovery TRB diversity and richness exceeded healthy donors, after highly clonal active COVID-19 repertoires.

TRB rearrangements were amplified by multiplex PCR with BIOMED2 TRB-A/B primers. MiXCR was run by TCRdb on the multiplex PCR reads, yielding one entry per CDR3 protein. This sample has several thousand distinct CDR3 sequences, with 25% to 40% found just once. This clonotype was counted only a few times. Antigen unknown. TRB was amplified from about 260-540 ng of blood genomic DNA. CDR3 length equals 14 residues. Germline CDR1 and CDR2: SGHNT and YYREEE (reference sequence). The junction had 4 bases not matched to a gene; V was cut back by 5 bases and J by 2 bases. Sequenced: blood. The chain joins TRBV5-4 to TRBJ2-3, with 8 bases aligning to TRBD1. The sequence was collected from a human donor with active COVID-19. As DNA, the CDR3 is TGTGCCAGCAGTTGGGACAGGTTCACAGATACGCAGTATTTT. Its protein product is CASSWDRFTDTQYF.